This T cell receptor (beta chain) emerged from a study of identical twins (dated by TCRdb to 2016 to 2017). About the study as a whole: TCR alpha and beta repertoires from monozygotic twins, unrelated adults of various ages and cord blood were deep-sequenced to test whether fetal clonotypes persist. Replicate twin experiments were performed at different times using different library preparation protocols to rule out contamination. Findings and caveats that apply to the study as a whole: Zero-insertion analyses could be partly confounded by invariant T cells such as MAIT and iNKT, although diverse VJ usage argued against such confounding for most clonotypes. Conclusions relied on cross-sectional statistical analysis, since the same donors could not be followed over many years. Compared with coincidental sharing between unrelated individuals, an excess of low generation-probability sequences was observed among out-of-frame TCR alpha sequences shared between twins. In beta out-of-frame sequences, excess twin sharing was weaker, because having fewer shared sequences lowered the signal-to-noise ratio. Fewer insertions were carried by abundant cord blood beta clonotypes, a similar but weaker trend appeared in young adult naive repertoires, and no such trend appeared in memory repertoires. Out-of-frame TCR alpha sharing in monozygotic twins was systematically underestimated by recombination models, whereas sharing between unrelated individuals was in agreement with the recombination models.

According to the germline V gene, CDR1 reads SGHTA and CDR2 reads FQGNSA. V is reduced by 6 bases and J by 8 bases, leaving a spacing of 17 bases between them. Reading from cysteine to phenylalanine, the CDR3 counts 14 amino acids. Only the CDR3 region is kept as DNA, spanning 42 bases read in frame from base 1. To prepare the library, 5' RACE was applied. The sequencer was an Illumina HiSeq 2000. Template switching introduced a universal primer binding site; the final cDNA contained a unique molecular identifier, enabling accurate counting of TCR cDNA molecules. Specific primers in the conserved constant-segment region were used to synthesize first-strand cDNA for TCR alpha and beta chains. Each cDNA library was double barcoded, with a SMART-Mk sample barcode plus Illumina barcodes, to control for contamination. TruSeq adapter sequences along with Illumina sample barcodes were introduced in two successive PCR steps. TCR alpha and beta cDNA libraries were sequenced on the Illumina HiSeq platform with custom primers. The authors processed their data as follows. MiGEC processed the raw reads to extract unique molecular identifiers, while MiXCR was used to determine the CDR3 positions. For each individual, recombination models were inferred using an EM algorithm with the repgenHMM and IGoR tools. The tcR package in R was used for shared clonotype analysis, with sharing normalized by the product of cloneset sizes. To study raw recombination free of thymic and clonal selection effects, out-of-frame nonproductive sequences were analyzed. The raw public data were reprocessed by TCRdb itself: fastp quality trimming at Q25, MiXCR clonotype calling, in-frame beta chains only. Every distinct CDR3 protein forms one entry, paired with its most common genes and DNA. The V and J calls reflect TCRdb's pipeline rather than the authors' work. The sample data list about 210,000 distinct CDR3 sequences, and approximately 9% of these were observed just once. Clones ranked in the top ten supply about 5% of the sample.

Only healthy Caucasian donors were included. Miltenyi CD45RO+ enrichment and human naive T-cell isolation kits were used to isolate memory (CD45RO+) and naive T cells from PBMC. This clonotype was detected many times. This clone's antigen is unknown. There are no base qualities to consult, and no much larger clone falls within one base. Recombination connected TRBV7-2 to TRBJ2-1; the D segment could be TRBD2, given 5 matching bases. This TCR was sampled from a woman younger than 35 in good health. Sequenced: memory (CD45RO+) T cells sorted from blood. The cell subset or site label for this specimen denotes: CD45RO+ enriched T cells. The CDR3 has the sequence CASRQGLGRDEQFF. The sequence in DNA is TGTGCCAGCAGACAAGGACTCGGTAGGGATGAGCAGTTCTTC.